A selection of T cell receptor beta chains follows, all from one sample in a study of blood T cell repertoires in COVID-19. Clones were sequenced by immunoSEQ multiplex PCR, and TCRdb holds only the in-frame ones, with some missing. Of 200,000 to 250,000 clones in the sample, more than 75% were seen once. What was sequenced was peripheral blood. Receptors were obtained from a man aged 80 or over with acute or convalescent COVID-19. CDR3s include the opening cysteine and the closing phenylalanine or tryptophan. Each record gives: clone size, J gene, D gene, V gene, CDR3 DNA, CDR3 protein. D genes are given only for firm matches. A clone size is listed for some rows: how often the clone was seen (once, few, many), or a class if it is expanded.

abundance: .
j_gene: TRBJ2-1
d_gene: TRBD2
v_gene: TRBV7-2
CDR3nt: TGTGCCAGCAGCTTAGCGGGTCTTGCGGGAGGGTCCTACAATGAGCAGTTCTTC
CDR3aa: CASSLAGLAGGSYNEQFF

abundance: .
j_gene: TRBJ2-6
d_gene: TRBD1
v_gene: TRBV27
CDR3nt: TGTGCCAGCAGTTGGGACAGATACTCTGGGGCCAACGTCCTGACTTTC
CDR3aa: CASSWDRYSGANVLTF

abundance: .
j_gene: TRBJ2-2
d_gene: TRBD2
v_gene: TRBV9
CDR3nt: TGTGCCAGCAGCGTAGTCATCGCAGGCGGGAGGACCGGGGAGCTGTTTTTT
CDR3aa: CASSVVIAGGRTGELFF

abundance: .
j_gene: TRBJ1-5
d_gene: .
v_gene: TRBV18
CDR3nt: TGTGCCAGCTCACCACGGACAGTTAATCAGCCCCAGCATTTT
CDR3aa: CASSPRTVNQPQHF

abundance: .
j_gene: TRBJ1-2
d_gene: .
v_gene: TRBV11-2
CDR3nt: TGTGCCAGCAGCTTAGCGGGGGGGGTAGGATATGGCTACACCTTC
CDR3aa: CASSLAGGVGYGYTF

abundance: .
j_gene: TRBJ1-1
d_gene: .
v_gene: TRBV12-3/TRBV12-4
CDR3nt: TGTGCCAGCAGTTTAAACAGTCCTACTGAAGCTTTCTTT
CDR3aa: CASSLNSPTEAFF

abundance: .
j_gene: TRBJ2-1
d_gene: .
v_gene: TRBV18
CDR3nt: TGTGCCAGCTCGCCCCCCGGGACTTTTTCCGGGAATGAGCAGTTCTTC
CDR3aa: CASSPPGTFSGNEQFF

abundance: .
j_gene: TRBJ1-5
d_gene: .
v_gene: TRBV30
CDR3nt: TGTGCCTGGAGCCGGGGGTTGAATCAGCCCCAGCATTTT
CDR3aa: CAWSRGLNQPQHF

abundance: .
j_gene: TRBJ1-1
d_gene: .
v_gene: TRBV28
CDR3nt: TGTGCCAGCGCGAAAAGGGGGTCTGAAGCTTTCTTT
CDR3aa: CASAKRGSEAFF

abundance: .
j_gene: TRBJ2-1
d_gene: TRBD2
v_gene: TRBV19
CDR3nt: TGTGCCAGTATGTCAGTAGCGGGAGGAGGCAATGAGCAGTTCTTC
CDR3aa: CASMSVAGGGNEQFF

abundance: .
j_gene: TRBJ2-1
d_gene: .
v_gene: TRBV5-6
CDR3nt: TGTGCCAGCAGCTTTGGCCAGGAGCAGTTCTTC
CDR3aa: CASSFGQEQFF

abundance: .
j_gene: TRBJ1-1
d_gene: TRBD1
v_gene: TRBV7-3
CDR3nt: TGTGCCAGCAGCTTATCGGGACAGGGAGGTAACACTGAAGCTTTCTTT
CDR3aa: CASSLSGQGGNTEAFF

abundance: .
j_gene: TRBJ1-1
d_gene: .
v_gene: TRBV28
CDR3nt: TGTGCCAGCAGTTTTCCTCTTCAGGGGCCGAACACTGAAGCTTTCTTT
CDR3aa: CASSFPLQGPNTEAFF

abundance: .
j_gene: TRBJ2-1
d_gene: .
v_gene: TRBV20-1
CDR3nt: TGCAGTGCTAGTGTGGTCAAGGCGGGGAGCTCCTACAATGAGCAGTTCTTC
CDR3aa: CSASVVKAGSSYNEQFF

abundance: .
j_gene: TRBJ2-7
d_gene: TRBD2
v_gene: TRBV7-2
CDR3nt: TGTGCCAGCAGCTTCCGTGCCTCTAGCGGGAGCTACTACGAGCAGTACTTC
CDR3aa: CASSFRASSGSYYEQYF

abundance: .
j_gene: TRBJ2-5
d_gene: .
v_gene: TRBV4-1
CDR3nt: TGCGCCAGCAGCCAGTTTTGGAGGGAAGAGACCCAGTACTTC
CDR3aa: CASSQFWREETQYF

abundance: .
j_gene: TRBJ2-2
d_gene: .
v_gene: TRBV7-2
CDR3nt: TGTGCCAGCAGGGAGGGGATGAACACCGGGGAGCTGTTTTTT
CDR3aa: CASREGMNTGELFF

abundance: .
j_gene: TRBJ2-3
d_gene: TRBD1
v_gene: TRBV7-7
CDR3nt: TGTGCCAGCAGTCAAACAGGGGGCTGGACAGATACGCAGTATTTT
CDR3aa: CASSQTGGWTDTQYF

abundance: few
j_gene: TRBJ1-4
d_gene: .
v_gene: TRBV19
CDR3nt: TGTGCCAGTAGCAAGGAGGCAGCGGGGAAGGAAAAACTGTTTTTT
CDR3aa: CASSKEAAGKEKLFF

abundance: .
j_gene: TRBJ1-1
d_gene: .
v_gene: TRBV18
CDR3nt: TGTGCCAGCTCACTCAGTCAACAAGTCATGAACACTGAAGCTTTCTTT
CDR3aa: CASSLSQQVMNTEAFF

abundance: .
j_gene: TRBJ2-5
d_gene: TRBD2
v_gene: TRBV24-1
CDR3nt: TGTGCCACCAGTGATTCCCGGGGTCTCTCGGGAGGGACCCAGTACTTC
CDR3aa: CATSDSRGLSGGTQYF

abundance: once
j_gene: TRBJ2-5
d_gene: .
v_gene: TRBV7-8
CDR3nt: TGTGCCAGCAGCTTGGAGGGGCTCCACCAAGAGACCCAGTACTTC
CDR3aa: CASSLEGLHQETQYF

abundance: many
j_gene: TRBJ2-2
d_gene: TRBD1
v_gene: TRBV7-9
CDR3nt: TGTGCCAGCAGCTTTGAGGTGGGACAGGGGAACACCGGGGAGCTGTTTTTT
CDR3aa: CASSFEVGQGNTGELFF

abundance: .
j_gene: TRBJ2-2
d_gene: .
v_gene: TRBV27
CDR3nt: TGTGCCAGCAGTTTTACGAGATTGCGATCCGGGGAGCTGTTTTTT
CDR3aa: CASSFTRLRSGELFF

abundance: .
j_gene: TRBJ2-1
d_gene: .
v_gene: TRBV12-3/TRBV12-4
CDR3nt: TGTGCCAGCAGTTTACTCAGGTACAATGAGCAGTTCTTC
CDR3aa: CASSLLRYNEQFF

abundance: .
j_gene: TRBJ2-5
d_gene: .
v_gene: TRBV2
CDR3nt: TGTGCCAGCAGTGATCCGGGTCCGGCAGAGACCCAGTACTTC
CDR3aa: CASSDPGPAETQYF

abundance: .
j_gene: TRBJ1-1
d_gene: TRBD1
v_gene: TRBV6-5
CDR3nt: TGTGCCAGCATGACAGGGGGCGCGGGCACTGAAGCTTTCTTT
CDR3aa: CASMTGGAGTEAFF

abundance: .
j_gene: TRBJ2-1
d_gene: TRBD1
v_gene: TRBV3-1/TRBV3-2
CDR3nt: TGTGCCAGCAGCCCTGACCGGGACAGGGCTTACAATGAGCAGTTCTTC
CDR3aa: CASSPDRDRAYNEQFF

abundance: .
j_gene: TRBJ1-5
d_gene: .
v_gene: TRBV10-3
CDR3nt: TGTGCCATCAGCGTATCAGGGCGTAATCAGCCCCAGCATTTT
CDR3aa: CAISVSGRNQPQHF

abundance: .
j_gene: TRBJ1-1
d_gene: TRBD1
v_gene: TRBV29-1
CDR3nt: TGCAGCAGCAGACAGGGTGCTGAAGCTTTCTTT
CDR3aa: CSSRQGAEAFF

abundance: once
j_gene: TRBJ2-4
d_gene: .
v_gene: TRBV5-4
CDR3nt: TGTGCCAGCAGCTTGAGAGCGCGGTCGGAAGCCAAAAACATTCAGTACTTC
CDR3aa: CASSLRARSEAKNIQYF

abundance: once
j_gene: TRBJ2-1
d_gene: TRBD1
v_gene: TRBV9
CDR3nt: TGTGCCAGCAGCGCGGGACAGCCGTCCTACAATGAGCAGTTCTTC
CDR3aa: CASSAGQPSYNEQFF

abundance: few
j_gene: TRBJ1-5
d_gene: .
v_gene: TRBV19
CDR3nt: TGTGCCAGTAGTCGTCAGGGGCGGGGGGATCAGCCCCAGCATTTT
CDR3aa: CASSRQGRGDQPQHF

abundance: .
j_gene: TRBJ2-6
d_gene: .
v_gene: TRBV29-1
CDR3nt: TGCAGCGCCCTAACAGGGTACAACTCTGGGGCCAACGTCCTGACTTTC
CDR3aa: CSALTGYNSGANVLTF

abundance: .
j_gene: TRBJ2-1
d_gene: .
v_gene: TRBV7-2
CDR3nt: TGTGCCAGCAGCTTAGCGCGGGACTATGAGCAGTTCTTC
CDR3aa: CASSLARDYEQFF

abundance: .
j_gene: TRBJ1-5
d_gene: TRBD1
v_gene: TRBV18
CDR3nt: TGTGCCAGCTCCCGGGACAGTGCTTCCCCCAATCAGCCCCAGCATTTT
CDR3aa: CASSRDSASPNQPQHF

abundance: .
j_gene: TRBJ2-7
d_gene: TRBD2
v_gene: TRBV30
CDR3nt: TGTGCCTGGAGCCTCTTGGGGTCGGGACTAGCGGGAGCCTTAACGAGGGGAGAGCAGTACTTC
CDR3aa: CAWSLLGSGLAGALTRGEQYF

abundance: .
j_gene: TRBJ2-4
d_gene: TRBD1
v_gene: TRBV2
CDR3nt: TGTGCCAGCAGTGACGACAGGGGATTTGACATTCAGTACTTC
CDR3aa: CASSDDRGFDIQYF

abundance: .
j_gene: TRBJ1-6
d_gene: TRBD1
v_gene: TRBV11-1
CDR3nt: TGTGCCAGCAGCGAGATGGGACAGATTAATTCACCCCTCCACTTT
CDR3aa: CASSEMGQINSPLHF

abundance: .
j_gene: TRBJ1-6
d_gene: TRBD1
v_gene: TRBV5-5
CDR3nt: TGTGCCAGCGGTTCTGGGAACAGGGGACATAATTCACCCCTCCACTTT
CDR3aa: CASGSGNRGHNSPLHF

abundance: .
j_gene: TRBJ1-1
d_gene: TRBD1
v_gene: TRBV2
CDR3nt: TGTGCCAGCAGTCGACAGGGAGCTTGGGGAGCTTTCTTT
CDR3aa: CASSRQGAWGAFF

abundance: .
j_gene: TRBJ2-7
d_gene: .
v_gene: TRBV28
CDR3nt: TGTGCCAGCAGCCTAAGCTCCTACGAGCAGTACTTC
CDR3aa: CASSLSSYEQYF

abundance: .
j_gene: TRBJ2-6
d_gene: TRBD1
v_gene: TRBV5-1
CDR3nt: TGCGCCAGCCGGGGACAGGCCAGCTCTGGGGCCAACGTCCTGACTTTC
CDR3aa: CASRGQASSGANVLTF

abundance: once
j_gene: TRBJ2-1
d_gene: .
v_gene: TRBV5-1
CDR3nt: TGCGCCAGCAGCTTCGTAGGACTAAACCACGAGCAGTTCTTC
CDR3aa: CASSFVGLNHEQFF

abundance: .
j_gene: TRBJ1-4
d_gene: .
v_gene: TRBV5-1
CDR3nt: TGCGCCAGCAGCTTGGGGCCAGCAACTAATGAAAAACTGTTTTTT
CDR3aa: CASSLGPATNEKLFF

abundance: .
j_gene: TRBJ2-3
d_gene: TRBD2
v_gene: TRBV6-5
CDR3nt: TGTGCCAGCAGGCCTAGCGGGGCCCGCACAGATACGCAGTATTTT
CDR3aa: CASRPSGARTDTQYF

abundance: .
j_gene: TRBJ1-2
d_gene: .
v_gene: TRBV6-1
CDR3nt: TGTGCCAGCAGTGAAGCCAGGGTCTATGGCTACACCTTC
CDR3aa: CASSEARVYGYTF

abundance: .
j_gene: TRBJ2-1
d_gene: TRBD2
v_gene: TRBV5-4
CDR3nt: TGTGCCAGCAGAGGACTAGCGGGGGGTTCCTACAATGAGCAGTTCTTC
CDR3aa: CASRGLAGGSYNEQFF

abundance: .
j_gene: TRBJ2-5
d_gene: .
v_gene: TRBV6-1
CDR3nt: TGTGCCAGCAGTGAACGGACTATCCAAGAGACCCAGTACTTC
CDR3aa: CASSERTIQETQYF

abundance: .
j_gene: TRBJ2-5
d_gene: TRBD1
v_gene: TRBV11-2
CDR3nt: TGTGCCAGCAGCATGCGACAGGGAGAGACCCAGTACTTC
CDR3aa: CASSMRQGETQYF

abundance: once
j_gene: TRBJ1-1
d_gene: .
v_gene: TRBV18
CDR3nt: TGTGCCAGCTCACCACCGGGGGGGAGTACTGAAGCTTTCTTT
CDR3aa: CASSPPGGSTEAFF

abundance: .
j_gene: TRBJ1-5
d_gene: TRBD1
v_gene: TRBV27
CDR3nt: TGTGCCAGCAGTTTCGCGACAGGGTGGAATCAGCCCCAGCATTTT
CDR3aa: CASSFATGWNQPQHF

abundance: .
j_gene: TRBJ2-5
d_gene: TRBD1
v_gene: TRBV5-4
CDR3nt: TGTGCCAGCAGCCGGGACAGGGGCCAAGAGACCCAGTACTTC
CDR3aa: CASSRDRGQETQYF